Below are 17 T cell receptor beta chains sequenced from a single sample in a study of identical twins. Via MiXCR, TCRdb re-called the 5' RACE reads, giving one row per CDR3 protein. The profile shows around 490,000 distinct CDR3 sequences, 12% to 15% of them singletons. These records were also assigned to another study, of yellow fever vaccine responses in identical twins.

Material for sequencing was CD4+ T cells sorted from blood. The receptors were sampled from a woman younger than 30 in good health.

The CDR3 region has the DNA TGCGCCAGCAGCCGAAGCGGGATTGGGACCGGGGAGCTGTTTTTT. It specifies CASSRSGIGTGELFF. The J gene is TRBJ2-2, the V gene TRBV5-1, with TRBD2 matching 7 bases. J was trimmed by 5 bases and V by 4 bases; bases with no gene match: 8. The CDR3 spans 15 residues. Germline values: CDR1 SGHRS, CDR2 YFSETQ.

This clonotype was seen a few times. The rearrangement uses TRBV5-1 and TRBJ2-1; 10 bases match TRBD1. The V gene end was trimmed by 4 bases and the J gene end by 7 bases; junction bases not matched to a gene: 5. Per germline, CDR1 SGHRS and CDR2 YFSETQ. CDR3 length equals 14 residues. The DNA for the CDR3 is TGCGCCAGCAGCGCGGGACAGGGGTTGAATGAGCAGTTCTTC. Its translation is CASSAGQGLNEQFF.

This clonotype was seen a few times. J is TRBJ2-3 and V is TRBV28; a weak D match, TRBD1 (5 bases). Germline V CDR1 and CDR2: MDHEN, SYDVKM. This CDR3 contains 14 residues. V was pared by 7 bases and J by 4 bases, with 15 bases between. The CDR3 DNA sequence: TGTGCCAGCACCTGGGTCCAGGGCGCAGATACGCAGTATTTT. Its protein product is CASTWVQGADTQYF.

The chain joins TRBV13 to TRBJ2-7; no clear D gene. V dropped 3 bases and J dropped 0 bases, with 9 bases sitting between them. The CDR3 runs 14 residues. Germline V gene data show CDR1 as PRHDT and CDR2 as FYEKMQ (reference sequence). The CDR3 protein is CASSFPGLSYEQYF. The CDR3 region has the DNA TGTGCCAGCAGCTTTCCGGGTCTCTCCTACGAGCAGTACTTC.

This clonotype showed up just a few times. The V and J genes are TRBV6-1 and TRBJ2-7; D might be TRBD2 (6 bases). V dropped 2 bases and J dropped 4 bases, with 15 bases sitting between them. CDR1 and CDR2 from the germline V gene are MNHNS and SASEGT. The CDR3 spans 15 residues. The CDR3 nucleotides are TGTGCCAGCAGTGAAATAGCCGGCGGGAAATACGAGCAGTACTTC. The encoded protein is CASSEIAGGKYEQYF.

This clonotype was counted between two and nine times. The rearrangement joins TRBV11-2 to TRBJ2-7, with D uncertain. Trimming removed 5 bases at V and 5 bases at J, with 19 bases between. CDR1 SGHAT and CDR2 FQNNGV come from the germline V gene. The CDR3 runs 15 residues. The CDR3 nucleotides are TGTGCCAGCAGCCGGCTATTACGAACGAAGAACGAGCAGTACGTC. This sequence encodes CASSRLLRTKNEQYV.

This clonotype came up a few times. The chain uses TRBV20-1 and TRBJ2-1, with D possibly TRBD2 on 6 matching bases. The CDR3 extends over 15 amino acids. V dropped 0 bases and J dropped 6 bases, with 15 bases sitting between them. Germline V lookup: CDR1 DFQATT, CDR2 SNEGSKA (reference sequence). CDR3 sequence: CSARDSRDWSNEQFF. CDR3 coding DNA: TGCAGTGCTAGAGATTCGAGGGACTGGAGCAATGAGCAGTTCTTC.

The chain couples TRBV12-3 or TRBV12-4 to TRBJ2-5; D is uncertain. The V end was cut by 6 bases, the J end by 1 base, with 15 bases between. This CDR3 comprises 15 residues. The CDR3 protein is CASRPNRRIQETQYF. As DNA, the CDR3 is TGTGCCAGCAGACCAAACAGACGTATCCAAGAGACCCAGTACTTC.

This chain uses TRBV3-1 with TRBJ1-1, with a weak D call TRBD1 (6 bases). V was shortened by 6 bases and J by 7 bases, with 12 bases between the two germline ends. CDR3 length: 12 residues. Germline V gives CDR1 LGHDT, CDR2 YNNKEL (reference sequence). CDR3 DNA sequence: TGTGCCAGCAGGACCGGACAGTTTGAAGCTTTCTTT. Translation gives CASRTGQFEAFF.

This clonotype was observed at least ten times. CDR3 protein: CASWGQGYGYTF. For the CDR3, the DNA is TGTGCCAGTTGGGGCCAGGGCTATGGCTACACCTTC. This chain links TRBV12-3 or TRBV12-4 with TRBJ1-2; D is possibly TRBD1 (5 bases). The V gene lost 9 bases and the J gene lost 4 bases, with 12 bases spanning the gap. The length of the CDR3 is 12 residues.

This clonotype was recorded a few times. The chain uses TRBV28 and TRBJ2-2; D is uncertain. The V and J ends lost 1 base and 6 bases respectively, with 9 bases between them. The CDR3 contains 14 residues. Germline V gives CDR1 MDHEN, CDR2 SYDVKM. For the CDR3, the DNA is TGTGCCAGCAGTTTATCTTTAGGTTCCGGGGAGCTGTTTTTT. Translated: CASSLSLGSGELFF.

This chain joins TRBV27 and TRBJ2-2; 9 nucleotides agree with TRBD1. Germline CDR1 and CDR2: MNHEY and SMNVEV (reference sequence). The V and J ends lost 6 bases and 5 bases, in that order; junction bases with no gene match: 7. The CDR3 has 15 amino acids. The DNA of the CDR3 is TGTGCCAGCAGCAAACAGGGGGCTTGGACCGGGGAGCTGTTTTTT. Protein: CASSKQGAWTGELFF.

The sample holds many counts of this clonotype. V is TRBV5-1 and J is TRBJ2-1, with 13 bases that match TRBD2. V gave up 7 bases and J gave up 0 bases; unmatched junction bases: 1. Germline V gives CDR1 SGHRS, CDR2 YFSETQ. This CDR3 has 15 residues. This CDR3 is CASRTSGSSYNEQFF. The CDR3 DNA follows: TGCGCCAGCCGGACTAGCGGGAGCTCCTACAATGAGCAGTTCTTC.

This clonotype came up many times. The chain joins TRBV29-1 to TRBJ2-1; D ambiguous. CDR1 is SQVTM and CDR2 is ANQGSEA in the germline V gene. The CDR3 has 17 amino acids. V was shortened by 1 base and J by 4 bases, with 20 bases between the two germline ends. The CDR3 nucleotides read TGCAGCGTTGAAGTCGTATTGTGGCCTTCAGCTTACAATGAGCAGTTCTTC. Its translation is CSVEVVLWPSAYNEQFF.

V usage is TRBV5-1 and J usage is TRBJ2-5; 13 positions agree with TRBD2. Germline trimming cut 5 bases from V and 5 bases from J; bases unmatched to any gene: 3. The CDR3 has 14 residues. Germline CDR1 is SGHRS and CDR2 is YFSETQ. DNA for the CDR3: TGCGCCAGCAGAAGGACTAGCGGGAGCGAGACCCAGTACTTC. Translation: CASRRTSGSETQYF.

This chain links TRBV4-1 with TRBJ2-2, with D maybe TRBD2 (5 bases). Trimming left V 5 bases short and J 7 bases short, with 17 bases between. CDR3 size: 15 residues. CDR1 is MGHRA, CDR2 YSYEKL, per germline. The CDR3 sequence: CASSSPTSSGGELFF. Written as DNA, the CDR3 is TGCGCCAGCAGCTCCCCCACTAGTTCGGGCGGGGAGCTGTTTTTT.

V usage is TRBV20-1 and J usage is TRBJ2-1; no firm D call. The CDR3 contains 12 residues. The V end was cut by 5 bases, the J end by 6 bases, with 11 bases between. Germline loops: CDR1 DFQATT, CDR2 SNEGSKA (reference sequence). Here the CDR3 reads CSAPDVTNEQFF. Written as DNA, the CDR3 is TGCAGTGCTCCCGACGTAACCAATGAGCAGTTCTTC.